This TCR beta chain derives from a study of shared clonotypes between healthy human individuals. This clone was counted ten times or more. V was pared by 3 bases and J by 4 bases, with 7 bases of the junction left unmatched. The CDR3 runs to 16 residues. Germline assignment: CDR1 SGHRS and CDR2 YFSETQ. TCRdb's copy holds only in-frame clones and misses some; the assay was immunoSEQ multiplex PCR. The sample lists just over 95,000 clones, approximately 61% occurring once. The chain employs TRBV5-1 and TRBJ2-1, with 10 bases identical to TRBD1. The TCR originated in a man aged 25-40 years in good health. Specimen: memory CD8+ T cells sorted from blood. Subset reported: CD45RO+ cells pooled with CCR7-negative TemRA cells. The CDR3 sequence is CASSSYRDRGYNEQFF. CDR3 nucleotides: TGCGCCAGCAGCTCATACCGGGACAGGGGTTACAATGAGCAGTTCTTC.